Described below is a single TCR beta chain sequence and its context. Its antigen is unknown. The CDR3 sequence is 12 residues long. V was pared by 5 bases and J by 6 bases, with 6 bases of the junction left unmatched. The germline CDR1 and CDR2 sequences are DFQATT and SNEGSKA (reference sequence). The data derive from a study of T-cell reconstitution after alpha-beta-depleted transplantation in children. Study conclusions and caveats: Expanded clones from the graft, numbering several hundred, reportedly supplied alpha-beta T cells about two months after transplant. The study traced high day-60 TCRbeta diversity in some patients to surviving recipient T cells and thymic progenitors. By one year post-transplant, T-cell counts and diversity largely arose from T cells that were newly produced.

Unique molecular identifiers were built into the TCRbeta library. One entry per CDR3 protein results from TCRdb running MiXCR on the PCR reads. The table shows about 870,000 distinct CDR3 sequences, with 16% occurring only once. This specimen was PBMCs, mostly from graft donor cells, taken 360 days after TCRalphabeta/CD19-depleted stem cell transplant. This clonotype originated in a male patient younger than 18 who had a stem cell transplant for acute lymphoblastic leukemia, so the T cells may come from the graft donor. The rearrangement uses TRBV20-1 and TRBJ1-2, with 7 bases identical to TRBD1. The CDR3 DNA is TGCAGTGCTTTCAGGGGGGGGAATGGCTACACCTTC. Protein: CSAFRGGNGYTF.